The source of this T cell receptor (beta chain) is a study of cytomegalovirus exposure and HLA in healthy donors. Study-wide context: Unique TCRs numbering 75 million to 95 million, obtained from HLA-typed donors, made up an early data release. General study results and limits: An Asian-associated ancestry cluster reportedly showed fewer N-insertions than the approximately 700-donor mean in a later analysis.

In this sample, this clone turned up a few times. Its target is not known. Deletions cut 3 bases from V and 3 bases from J, with 8 bases between. This CDR3 region has 13 residues. Germline values: CDR1 SEHNR, CDR2 FQNEAQ (reference sequence). It was with 60 Vbeta and 13 Jbeta primers that the PCR ran. Profiling relied on immunoSEQ multiplex PCR, and the TCRdb table lists in-frame clones only, not all of them. The sample lists about 200,000 clones, about 13% occurring once. The receptor was derived from a man aged 50 or older in good health and CMV-seropositive. Sequencing input: PBMCs. V is TRBV7-9 and J is TRBJ1-1, with D tentatively TRBD1 (6 bases). The CDR3, as DNA: TGTGCCAGCAGCTTCAGACAGGACACTGAAGCTTTCTTT. It yields the protein CASSFRQDTEAFF. Full variable domain (rest looked up from reference TRBV7-9 and TRBJ1-1): DTGVSQNPRHKITKRGQNVTFRCDPISEHNRLYWYRQTLGQGPEFLTYFQNEAQLEKSRLLSDRFSAERPKGSFSTLEIQRTEQGDSAMYLCASSFRQDTEAFFGQGTRLTVV.